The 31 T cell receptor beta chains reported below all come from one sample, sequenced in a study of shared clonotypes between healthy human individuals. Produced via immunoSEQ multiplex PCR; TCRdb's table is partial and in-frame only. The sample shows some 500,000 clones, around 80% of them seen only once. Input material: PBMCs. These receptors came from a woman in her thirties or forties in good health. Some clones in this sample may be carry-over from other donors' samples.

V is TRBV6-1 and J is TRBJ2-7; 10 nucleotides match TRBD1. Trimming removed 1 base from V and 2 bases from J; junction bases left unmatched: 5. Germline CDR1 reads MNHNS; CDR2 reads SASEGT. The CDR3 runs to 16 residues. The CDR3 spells CASSEGMGQGTYEQYF. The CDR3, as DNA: TGTGCCAGCAGTGAAGGAATGGGACAGGGGACCTACGAGCAGTACTTC.

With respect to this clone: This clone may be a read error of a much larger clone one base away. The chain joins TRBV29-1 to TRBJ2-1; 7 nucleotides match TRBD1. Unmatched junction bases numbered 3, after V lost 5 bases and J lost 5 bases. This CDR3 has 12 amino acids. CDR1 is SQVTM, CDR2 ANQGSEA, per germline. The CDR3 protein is CSVRGLHNEQFF. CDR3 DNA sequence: TGCAGCGTTAGGGGGCTTCACAATGAGCAGTTCTTC.

CDR3 region: CASSPNGLSDNEQFF. The CDR3 coding sequence is TGTGCCAGCAGCCCAAACGGCCTATCTGACAATGAGCAGTTCTTC. This chain joins TRBV7-8 and TRBJ2-1; no reliable D call. Looked up from germline, CDR1 is SGHVS and CDR2 is FQNEAQ. V was shortened by 5 bases and J by 5 bases, with 16 bases between the two germline ends. The CDR3 covers 15 residues.

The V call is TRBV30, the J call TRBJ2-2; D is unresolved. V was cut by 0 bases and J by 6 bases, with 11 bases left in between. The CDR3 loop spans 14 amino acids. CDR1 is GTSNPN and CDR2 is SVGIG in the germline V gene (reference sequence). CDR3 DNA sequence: TGTGCCTGGAGTGTCTCTGTGGGTTCCGGGGAGCTGTTTTTT. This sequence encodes CAWSVSVGSGELFF.

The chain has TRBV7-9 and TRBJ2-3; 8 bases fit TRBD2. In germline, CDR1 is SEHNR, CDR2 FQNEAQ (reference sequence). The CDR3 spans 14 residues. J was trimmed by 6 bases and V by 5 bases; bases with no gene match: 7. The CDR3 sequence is CASSHSGIGDTQYF. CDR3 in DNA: TGTGCCAGCAGCCATAGCGGGATAGGTGATACGCAGTATTTT.

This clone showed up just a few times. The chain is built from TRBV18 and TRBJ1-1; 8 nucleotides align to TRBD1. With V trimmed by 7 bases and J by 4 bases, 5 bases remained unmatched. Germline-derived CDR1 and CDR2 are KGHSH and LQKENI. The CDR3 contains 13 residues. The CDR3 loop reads CASLRQGSTEAFF. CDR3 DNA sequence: TGTGCCAGCTTACGACAGGGGAGCACTGAAGCTTTCTTT.

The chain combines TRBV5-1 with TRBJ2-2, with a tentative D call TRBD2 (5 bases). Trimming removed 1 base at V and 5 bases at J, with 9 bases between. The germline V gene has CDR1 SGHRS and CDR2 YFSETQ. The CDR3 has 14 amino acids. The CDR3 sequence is CASSLSRGTGELFF. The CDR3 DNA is TGCGCCAGCAGCTTGTCCCGGGGTACCGGGGAGCTGTTTTTT.

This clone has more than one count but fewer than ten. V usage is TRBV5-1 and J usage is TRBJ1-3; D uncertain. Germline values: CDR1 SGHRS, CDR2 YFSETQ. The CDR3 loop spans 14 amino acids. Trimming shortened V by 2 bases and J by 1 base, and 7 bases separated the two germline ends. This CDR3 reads CASSFDGSGNTIYF. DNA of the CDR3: TGCGCCAGCAGCTTTGACGGGTCTGGAAACACCATATATTTT.

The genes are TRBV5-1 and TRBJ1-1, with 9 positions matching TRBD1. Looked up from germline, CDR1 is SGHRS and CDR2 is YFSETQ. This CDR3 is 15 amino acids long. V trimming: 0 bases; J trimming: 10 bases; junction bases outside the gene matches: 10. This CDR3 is CASSLEAQGATGAFF. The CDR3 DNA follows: TGCGCCAGCAGCTTGGAGGCACAGGGGGCTACGGGAGCTTTCTTT.

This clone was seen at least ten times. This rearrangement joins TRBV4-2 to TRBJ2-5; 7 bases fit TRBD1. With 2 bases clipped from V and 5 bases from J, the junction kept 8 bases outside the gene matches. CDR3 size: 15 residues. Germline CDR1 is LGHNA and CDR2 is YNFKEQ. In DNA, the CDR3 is TGTGCCAGCAGCCAATCCCGACAGGGTGGGGAGACCCAGTACTTC. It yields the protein CASSQSRQGGETQYF.

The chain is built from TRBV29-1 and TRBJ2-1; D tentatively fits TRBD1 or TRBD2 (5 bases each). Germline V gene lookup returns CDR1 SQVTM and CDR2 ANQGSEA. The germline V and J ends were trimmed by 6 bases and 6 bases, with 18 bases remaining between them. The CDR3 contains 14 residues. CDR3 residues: CSVTGTGRINEQFF. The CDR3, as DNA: TGCAGCGTAACCGGGACCGGACGGATCAATGAGCAGTTCTTC.

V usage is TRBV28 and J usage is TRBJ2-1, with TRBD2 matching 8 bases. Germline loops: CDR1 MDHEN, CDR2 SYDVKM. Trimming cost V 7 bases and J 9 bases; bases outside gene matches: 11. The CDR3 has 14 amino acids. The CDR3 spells CASTNSGRVTEQFF. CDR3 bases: TGTGCCAGCACGAACAGCGGGAGAGTCACTGAGCAGTTCTTC.

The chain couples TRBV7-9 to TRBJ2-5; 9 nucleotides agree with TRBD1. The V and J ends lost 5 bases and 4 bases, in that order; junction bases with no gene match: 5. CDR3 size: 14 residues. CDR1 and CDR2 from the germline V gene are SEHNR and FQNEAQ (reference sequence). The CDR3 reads CASSAGQGRETQYF. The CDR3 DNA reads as TGTGCCAGCAGCGCGGGACAGGGCCGAGAGACCCAGTACTTC.

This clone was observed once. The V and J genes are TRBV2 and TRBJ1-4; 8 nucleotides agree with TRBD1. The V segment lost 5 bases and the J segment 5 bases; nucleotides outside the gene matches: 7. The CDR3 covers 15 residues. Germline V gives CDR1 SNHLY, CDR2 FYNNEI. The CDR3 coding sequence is TGTGCCAGCAGTCGAAGCACAGGGGGAAATGAAAAACTGTTTTTT. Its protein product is CASSRSTGGNEKLFF.

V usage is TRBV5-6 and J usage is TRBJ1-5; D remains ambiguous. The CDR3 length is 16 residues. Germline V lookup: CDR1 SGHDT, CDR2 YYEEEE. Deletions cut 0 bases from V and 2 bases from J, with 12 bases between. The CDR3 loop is CASSLGGDGGNQPQHF. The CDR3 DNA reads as TGTGCCAGCAGCTTGGGGGGAGATGGCGGCAATCAGCCCCAGCATTTT.

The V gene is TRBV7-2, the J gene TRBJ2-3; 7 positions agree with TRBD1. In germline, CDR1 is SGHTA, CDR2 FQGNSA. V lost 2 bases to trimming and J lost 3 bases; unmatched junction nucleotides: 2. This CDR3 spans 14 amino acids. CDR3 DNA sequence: TGTGCCAGCAGCTTAACGGGACAGACAGATACGCAGTATTTT. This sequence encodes CASSLTGQTDTQYF.

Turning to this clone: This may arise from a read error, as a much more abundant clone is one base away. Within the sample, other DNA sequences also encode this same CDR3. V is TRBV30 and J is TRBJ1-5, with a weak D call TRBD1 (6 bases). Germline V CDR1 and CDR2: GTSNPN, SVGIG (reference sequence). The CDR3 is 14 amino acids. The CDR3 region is CAWSQDSSNQPQHF. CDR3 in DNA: TGTGCCTGGAGTCAGGACAGTAGCAATCAGCCCCAGCATTTC.

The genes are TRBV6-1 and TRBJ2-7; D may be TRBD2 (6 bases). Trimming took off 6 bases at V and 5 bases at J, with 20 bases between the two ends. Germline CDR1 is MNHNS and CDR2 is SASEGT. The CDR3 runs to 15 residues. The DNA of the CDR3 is TGTGCCAGCAGCCCAGTAGCGGAGGCAGGGAACGAGCAGTACTTC. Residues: CASSPVAEAGNEQYF.

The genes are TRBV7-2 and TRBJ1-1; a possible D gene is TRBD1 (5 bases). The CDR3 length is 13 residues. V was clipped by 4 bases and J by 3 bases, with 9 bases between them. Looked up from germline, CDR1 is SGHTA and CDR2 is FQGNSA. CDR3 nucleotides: TGTGCCAGCAGCTGGACAACTTACACTGAAGCTTTCTTT. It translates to CASSWTTYTEAFF.

CDR3 residues: CAGGKGGRSTDTQYF. CDR3 bases: TGTGCCGGAGGAAAGGGCGGGAGAAGCACAGATACGCAGTATTTT. This chain uses TRBV30 with TRBJ2-3; TRBD2 agrees at 7 bases. With V trimmed by 8 bases and J by 0 bases, 11 bases remained unmatched. The CDR3 has 15 residues. Germline CDR1 reads GTSNPN; CDR2 reads SVGIG (reference sequence).

In nucleotides, the CDR3 is TGTGCCAGTAGTACGGAAACAGGGGGCTCTGGAAACACCATATATTTT. Residues: CASSTETGGSGNTIYF. The V gene is TRBV19, the J gene TRBJ1-3, with 8 bases that match TRBD1. CDR3 length: 16 residues. The germline CDR1 and CDR2 sequences are LNHDA and SQIVND (reference sequence). V lost 4 bases, J lost 0 bases, and 5 bases stayed unmatched.

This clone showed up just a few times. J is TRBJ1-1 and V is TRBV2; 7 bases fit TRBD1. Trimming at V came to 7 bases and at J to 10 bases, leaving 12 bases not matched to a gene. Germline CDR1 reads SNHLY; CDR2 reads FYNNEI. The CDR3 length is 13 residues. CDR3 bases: TGTGCCAGCACTTCATTCGACAGGGAGCGAGCTTTCTTT. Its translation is CASTSFDRERAFF.

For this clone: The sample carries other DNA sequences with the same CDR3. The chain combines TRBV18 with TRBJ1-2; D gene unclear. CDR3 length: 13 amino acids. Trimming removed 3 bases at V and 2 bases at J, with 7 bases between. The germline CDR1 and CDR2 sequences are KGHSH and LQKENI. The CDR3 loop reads CASSPPGNYGYTF. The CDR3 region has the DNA TGTGCCAGCTCACCTCCAGGAAACTATGGCTACACCTTC.

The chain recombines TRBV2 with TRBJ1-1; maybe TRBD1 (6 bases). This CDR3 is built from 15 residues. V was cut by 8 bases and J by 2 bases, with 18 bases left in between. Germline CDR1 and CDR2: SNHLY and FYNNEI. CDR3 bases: TGTGCCAGCGGAGGACAGATGGTGGGCAACACTGAAGCTTTCTTT. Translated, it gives CASGGQMVGNTEAFF.

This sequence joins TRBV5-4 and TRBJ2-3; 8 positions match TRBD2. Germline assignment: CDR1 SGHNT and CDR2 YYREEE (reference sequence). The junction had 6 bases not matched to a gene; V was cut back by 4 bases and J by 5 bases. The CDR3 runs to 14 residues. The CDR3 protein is CASSIGLAGDTQYF. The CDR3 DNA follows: TGTGCCAGCAGCATTGGACTAGCTGGAGATACGCAGTATTTT. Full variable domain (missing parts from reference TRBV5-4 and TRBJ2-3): ETGVTQSPTHLIKTRGQQVTLRCSSQSGHNTVSWYQQALGQGPQFIFQYYREEENGRGNFPPRFSGLQFPNYSSELNVNALELDDSALYLCASSIGLAGDTQYFGPGTRLTVL.

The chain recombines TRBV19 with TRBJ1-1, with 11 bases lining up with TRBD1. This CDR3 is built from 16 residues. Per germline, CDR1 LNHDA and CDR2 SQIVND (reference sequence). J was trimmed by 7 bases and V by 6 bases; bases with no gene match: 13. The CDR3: CASSAGTGGLGGEAFF. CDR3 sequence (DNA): TGTGCCAGTAGCGCTGGGACAGGGGGATTAGGGGGTGAAGCTTTCTTT.

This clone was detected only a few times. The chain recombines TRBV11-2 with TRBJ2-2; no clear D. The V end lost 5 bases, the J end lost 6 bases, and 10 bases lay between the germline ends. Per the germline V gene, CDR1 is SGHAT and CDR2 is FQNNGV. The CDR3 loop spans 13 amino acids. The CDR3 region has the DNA TGTGCCAGCAGCGAATCGAGATCCGGGGAGCTGTTTTTT. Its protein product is CASSESRSGELFF.

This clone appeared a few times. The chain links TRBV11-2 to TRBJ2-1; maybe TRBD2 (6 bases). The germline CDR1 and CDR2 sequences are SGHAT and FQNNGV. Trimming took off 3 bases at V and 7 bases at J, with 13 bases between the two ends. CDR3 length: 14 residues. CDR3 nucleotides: TGTGCCAGCAGCTTTGGCGGCCGGGGGAATGAGCAGTTCTTC. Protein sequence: CASSFGGRGNEQFF.

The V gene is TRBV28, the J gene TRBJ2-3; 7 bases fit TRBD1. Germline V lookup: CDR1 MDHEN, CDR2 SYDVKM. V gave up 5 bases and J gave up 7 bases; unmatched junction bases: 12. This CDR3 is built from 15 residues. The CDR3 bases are TGTGCCAGCAGTCCCCCGACAGGGTTAAAGCATACGCAGTATTTT. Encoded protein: CASSPPTGLKHTQYF.

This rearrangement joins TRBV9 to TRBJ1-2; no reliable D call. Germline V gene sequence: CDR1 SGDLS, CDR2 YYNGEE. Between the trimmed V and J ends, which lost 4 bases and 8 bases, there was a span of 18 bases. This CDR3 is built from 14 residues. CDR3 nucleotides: TGTGCCAGCAGCTCCCGGGCCAGGAAGGCGGGCTACACCTTC. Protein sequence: CASSSRARKAGYTF.

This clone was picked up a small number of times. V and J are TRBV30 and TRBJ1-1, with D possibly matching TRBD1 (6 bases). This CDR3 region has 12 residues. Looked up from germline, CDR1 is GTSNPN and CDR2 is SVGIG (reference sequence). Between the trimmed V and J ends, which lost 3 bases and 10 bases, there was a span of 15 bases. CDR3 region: CAWRSGTLGAFF. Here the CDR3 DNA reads TGTGCCTGGAGGTCAGGGACACTGGGAGCTTTCTTT.